Sequencing of this T cell receptor beta chain was carried out in a study of T cell repertoires in cytomegalovirus infection. At the level of the study: Recently identified HLA-C-restricted and well-studied HLA-B-restricted CMV epitopes were used. From public TCR beta signatures came an indication of both CMV infection and matching HLA type.

General study results and limits: HLA-C-restricted CMV-specific TCR beta clonotypes prevailed in the ex vivo response. CMV carriers having the relevant HLA were flagged by cumulative public TCR beta family frequency.

Germline values: CDR1 SGHTA, CDR2 FQGNSA. There are 14 residues in the CDR3. V was pared by 3 bases and J by 1 base, with 10 bases between. As regards this clonotype: Its matching antigen is unknown.

TCRdb redid the calling of the reads with MiXCR, one entry per CDR3 protein. The repertoire holds 200,000 or so distinct CDR3 sequences, with 30% to 45% as singletons. The sample consisted of CD8+ T cells from cultured PBMCs, taken from culture after CMV antigen stimulation. The sequence derives from a human donor in good health (CMV status not recorded). Some clones in this sample may be carry-over from other donors' samples. V gene TRBV7-2 combines with J gene TRBJ2-7, with TRBD2 as a possible D gene (5 bases). The CDR3 is CASSLPGFSYEQYF. The CDR3 DNA reads TGTGCCAGCAGCTTGCCGGGATTTTCCTACGAGCAGTACTTC.